The rows below give T cell receptor beta chains drawn from one sample of a study of blood T cell repertoires in COVID-19. TCRdb's table, derived via immunoSEQ multiplex PCR, lists solely in-frame clones and lacks some. The repertoire holds 250,000 to 300,000 clones, with approximately 90% as singletons. The sequencing sample was made of PBMCs or T cells enriched from blood (not recorded which). These receptors all stem from a woman between 40 and 50 years old with acute COVID-19. The CDR3 runs from the conserved cysteine through the conserved F or W. The order of the fields is J gene, D gene, clone size, V gene, CDR3 DNA, CDR3 protein. The D gene is left open where the match is weak. Some rows have no size entry. The others give once, few or many, or a class for an expanded clone.

j_gene: TRBJ1-1
d_gene: NA
abundance: NA
v_gene: TRBV5-1
CDR3nt: TGCGCCAGCAGCACCAACGGGGGGAACACTGAAGCTTTCTTT
CDR3aa: CASSTNGGNTEAFF

j_gene: TRBJ1-6
d_gene: NA
abundance: NA
v_gene: TRBV6-5
CDR3nt: TGTGCCAGCAGTAATGGGAGATCCTCTAATTCACCCCTCCACTTT
CDR3aa: CASSNGRSSNSPLHF

j_gene: TRBJ2-7
d_gene: TRBD1
abundance: NA
v_gene: TRBV30
CDR3nt: TGTGCCTGGAGTCCCCTAGGGACAGGGGGCGATAGGGAAATAGGAGAGCAGTACTTC
CDR3aa: CAWSPLGTGGDREIGEQYF

j_gene: TRBJ2-5
d_gene: TRBD2
abundance: NA
v_gene: TRBV5-1
CDR3nt: TGCGCCAGCAGCTTCGGGACTAGCGGGATAGTAGAGACCCAGTACTTC
CDR3aa: CASSFGTSGIVETQYF

j_gene: TRBJ2-3
d_gene: NA
abundance: NA
v_gene: TRBV28
CDR3nt: TGTGCCAGCAGTTTACGGGCAGGGGACACAGATACGCAGTATTTT
CDR3aa: CASSLRAGDTDTQYF

j_gene: TRBJ2-7
d_gene: TRBD2
abundance: NA
v_gene: TRBV29-1
CDR3nt: TGCAGCGCGATTAGCGGGAACTCCTACGAGCAGTACTTC
CDR3aa: CSAISGNSYEQYF

j_gene: TRBJ2-1
d_gene: TRBD2
abundance: NA
v_gene: TRBV6-2/TRBV6-3
CDR3nt: TGTGCCAGCAGGCCTCTCGGACTAGCGGACTCCTACAATGAGCAGTTCTTC
CDR3aa: CASRPLGLADSYNEQFF

j_gene: TRBJ1-1
d_gene: NA
abundance: NA
v_gene: TRBV5-1
CDR3nt: TGCGCCAGCAGCTTGTGGGCCGACGACACTGAAGCTTTCTTT
CDR3aa: CASSLWADDTEAFF

j_gene: TRBJ2-1
d_gene: NA
abundance: NA
v_gene: TRBV6-2/TRBV6-3
CDR3nt: TGTGCCAGCAGCCGCAGGTTGAGCTCCTACAATGAGCAGTTCTTC
CDR3aa: CASSRRLSSYNEQFF

j_gene: TRBJ1-4
d_gene: TRBD1
abundance: NA
v_gene: TRBV28
CDR3nt: TGTGCCAGCAGCTCAGGGGGCTTGACTAATGAAAAACTGTTTTTT
CDR3aa: CASSSGGLTNEKLFF

j_gene: TRBJ2-1
d_gene: NA
abundance: once
v_gene: TRBV28
CDR3nt: TGTGCCAGCATCGTAGGAGGGTCGGGCAATGAGCAGTTCTTC
CDR3aa: CASIVGGSGNEQFF

j_gene: TRBJ1-4
d_gene: NA
abundance: NA
v_gene: TRBV18
CDR3nt: TGTGCCAGCTCACCAGCGTCGGGAGACGAAAAACTGTTTTTT
CDR3aa: CASSPASGDEKLFF

j_gene: TRBJ1-5
d_gene: TRBD1
abundance: NA
v_gene: TRBV18
CDR3nt: TGTGCCAGCTCTCCTACAGGGGACGGTCAGCCCCAGCATTTT
CDR3aa: CASSPTGDGQPQHF

j_gene: TRBJ2-7
d_gene: TRBD2
abundance: NA
v_gene: TRBV19
CDR3nt: TGTGCCAGTAGTATACGGACTAGCGGGAGTTACGAGCAGTACTTC
CDR3aa: CASSIRTSGSYEQYF

j_gene: TRBJ1-1
d_gene: NA
abundance: NA
v_gene: TRBV7-9
CDR3nt: TGTGCCAGCTCGCTCAGGTCGGCAGGGAACACTGAAGCTTTCTTT
CDR3aa: CASSLRSAGNTEAFF

j_gene: TRBJ2-7
d_gene: TRBD1
abundance: NA
v_gene: TRBV7-9
CDR3nt: TGTGCCAGCAGCCCCCCCGGGACAGGGTGGAACGAGCAGTACTTC
CDR3aa: CASSPPGTGWNEQYF

j_gene: TRBJ2-5
d_gene: NA
abundance: NA
v_gene: TRBV25-1
CDR3nt: TGTGCCAGCAGTGACCCGGGCAGGGGGGACGAGACCCAGTACTTC
CDR3aa: CASSDPGRGDETQYF

j_gene: TRBJ1-1
d_gene: TRBD1
abundance: NA
v_gene: TRBV7-9
CDR3nt: TGTGCCAGCCGAGGGGGCATGAACACTGAAGCTTTCTTT
CDR3aa: CASRGGMNTEAFF

j_gene: TRBJ2-2
d_gene: NA
abundance: NA
v_gene: TRBV27
CDR3nt: TGTGCCAGCAGAAATCGGGGGGCGCCCGGCGGGGAGCTGTTTTTT
CDR3aa: CASRNRGAPGGELFF

j_gene: TRBJ2-2
d_gene: NA
abundance: NA
v_gene: TRBV9
CDR3nt: TGTGCCAGCAGCGTAGTGGCCGAAACCGGGGAGCTGTTTTTT
CDR3aa: CASSVVAETGELFF

j_gene: TRBJ1-5
d_gene: NA
abundance: few
v_gene: TRBV10-2
CDR3nt: TGCGCCAGCAGGGCCGGGAGCAATCAGCCCCAGCATTTT
CDR3aa: CASRAGSNQPQHF

j_gene: TRBJ2-2
d_gene: TRBD2
abundance: NA
v_gene: TRBV3-1/TRBV3-2
CDR3nt: TGTGCCAGCAGACTCCTTGGAGGCGGGAGCAACACCGGGGAGCTGTTTTTT
CDR3aa: CASRLLGGGSNTGELFF

j_gene: TRBJ1-2
d_gene: NA
abundance: few
v_gene: TRBV4-2
CDR3nt: TGTGCCAGCAGCCAAGACTCAGGCCCTAACTATGGCTACACCTTC
CDR3aa: CASSQDSGPNYGYTF

j_gene: TRBJ2-7
d_gene: TRBD1
abundance: NA
v_gene: TRBV18
CDR3nt: TGTGCCAGCTCCCCCTGGCCGATGGGACAGGCTAGCTCCTACGAGCAGTACTTC
CDR3aa: CASSPWPMGQASSYEQYF

j_gene: TRBJ1-1
d_gene: NA
abundance: NA
v_gene: TRBV28
CDR3nt: TGTGCCAGCAGCCCGGGACACCCGAACACTGAAGCTTTCTTT
CDR3aa: CASSPGHPNTEAFF

j_gene: TRBJ2-5
d_gene: NA
abundance: NA
v_gene: TRBV11-3
CDR3nt: TGTGCCAGCAGCTCCAGACAGCTAGAGACCCAGTACTTC
CDR3aa: CASSSRQLETQYF

j_gene: TRBJ1-5
d_gene: NA
abundance: NA
v_gene: TRBV24-1
CDR3nt: TGTGCCACCAGTGATCAGGCCTCCAGAACCCAGCATTTT
CDR3aa: CATSDQASRTQHF

j_gene: TRBJ1-5
d_gene: NA
abundance: NA
v_gene: TRBV4-1
CDR3nt: TGCGCCAGCAGCCAAGATCGGTACGGAGAACATAGCAATCAGCCCCAGCATTTT
CDR3aa: CASSQDRYGEHSNQPQHF

j_gene: TRBJ1-5
d_gene: NA
abundance: NA
v_gene: TRBV28
CDR3nt: TGTGCCAGCAACAGCCAGGTCAATCAGCCCCAGCATTTT
CDR3aa: CASNSQVNQPQHF

j_gene: TRBJ1-2
d_gene: NA
abundance: NA
v_gene: TRBV29-1
CDR3nt: TGCAGCGTTGAGCTCAGACTACAAGACTATGGCTACACCTTC
CDR3aa: CSVELRLQDYGYTF

j_gene: TRBJ1-1
d_gene: NA
abundance: NA
v_gene: TRBV7-2
CDR3nt: TGTGCCAGCAGCAAAACAGACAGTAACACTTTGAGGGCTTTCTTT
CDR3aa: CASSKTDSNTLRAFF

j_gene: TRBJ1-6
d_gene: NA
abundance: NA
v_gene: TRBV12-5
CDR3nt: TGTGCTAGTGGTTTGGGTCTAAATTCACCCCTCCACTTT
CDR3aa: CASGLGLNSPLHF

j_gene: TRBJ2-2
d_gene: TRBD1
abundance: NA
v_gene: TRBV7-9
CDR3nt: TGTGCCAGCAGCCAGAGGACAGGGGGCGTCGGGGAGCTGTTTTTT
CDR3aa: CASSQRTGGVGELFF

j_gene: TRBJ2-3
d_gene: TRBD2
abundance: NA
v_gene: TRBV3-1/TRBV3-2
CDR3nt: TGTGCCAGCAGCCCCGGGGGGTGGGCAGATACGCAGTATTTT
CDR3aa: CASSPGGWADTQYF

j_gene: TRBJ1-2
d_gene: NA
abundance: NA
v_gene: TRBV5-1
CDR3nt: TGCGCCAGCAGCCCTGGGCCAGGGGAAGACTATGGCTACACCTTC
CDR3aa: CASSPGPGEDYGYTF

j_gene: TRBJ2-5
d_gene: TRBD2
abundance: few
v_gene: TRBV10-3
CDR3nt: TGTGCCATCAGCGAAACGGCGGGAGAGAAAGAGACCCAGTACTTC
CDR3aa: CAISETAGEKETQYF

j_gene: TRBJ2-2
d_gene: TRBD2
abundance: NA
v_gene: TRBV5-4
CDR3nt: TGTGCCAGCAGCGGCAGCGGGACGAACACCGGGGAGCTGTTTTTT
CDR3aa: CASSGSGTNTGELFF

j_gene: TRBJ1-6
d_gene: NA
abundance: NA
v_gene: TRBV7-2
CDR3nt: TGTGCCAGCAGCTTAAAGCCCGTAGACAGGAGGCTCGGCTCACCCCTCCACTTT
CDR3aa: CASSLKPVDRRLGSPLHF

j_gene: TRBJ2-1
d_gene: TRBD2
abundance: NA
v_gene: TRBV7-2
CDR3nt: TGTGCCAGCAGCTCTAGCGGGTACTCCTACAATGAGCAGTTCTTC
CDR3aa: CASSSSGYSYNEQFF

j_gene: TRBJ1-1
d_gene: TRBD1
abundance: once
v_gene: TRBV27
CDR3nt: TGTGCCAGCAGTTCGGGACAGGTGAACACTGAAGCTTTCTTT
CDR3aa: CASSSGQVNTEAFF

j_gene: TRBJ2-2
d_gene: NA
abundance: NA
v_gene: TRBV7-3
CDR3nt: TGTGCCCAGTGGAGAGTCCGGGAAAACACCGGGGAGCTGTTTTTT
CDR3aa: CAQWRVRENTGELFF

j_gene: TRBJ1-2
d_gene: TRBD1
abundance: NA
v_gene: TRBV4-1
CDR3nt: TGCGCCAGCAGCCACGTACCGACAGGGGCGAACTATGGCTACACCTTC
CDR3aa: CASSHVPTGANYGYTF

j_gene: TRBJ2-5
d_gene: NA
abundance: NA
v_gene: TRBV28
CDR3nt: TGTGCCAGCAGTTTGAACAGGTACCAAGAGACCCAGTACTTC
CDR3aa: CASSLNRYQETQYF

j_gene: TRBJ2-2
d_gene: TRBD2
abundance: NA
v_gene: TRBV9
CDR3nt: TGTGCCAGCAGCGTAGAGGGGACTAGCGGATCCACCGGGGAGCTGTTTTTT
CDR3aa: CASSVEGTSGSTGELFF

j_gene: TRBJ2-3
d_gene: NA
abundance: NA
v_gene: TRBV7-9
CDR3nt: TGTGCCAGCAGCTCCAATTCCGCCACAGTATCCACAGATACGCAGTATTTT
CDR3aa: CASSSNSATVSTDTQYF

j_gene: TRBJ1-1
d_gene: NA
abundance: NA
v_gene: TRBV7-6
CDR3nt: TGTGCCAGCAGCTTAGGGCAAAACACTGAAGCTTTCTTT
CDR3aa: CASSLGQNTEAFF

j_gene: TRBJ1-1
d_gene: TRBD1
abundance: NA
v_gene: TRBV27
CDR3nt: TGTGCCAGCAGTTTCCGGTCCGGGACAGGGACGGGGACTGAAGCTTTCTTT
CDR3aa: CASSFRSGTGTGTEAFF

j_gene: TRBJ2-2
d_gene: NA
abundance: NA
v_gene: TRBV15
CDR3nt: TGTGCCACCAGCCAGCAGGGCCACGGGGAGCTGTTTTTT
CDR3aa: CATSQQGHGELFF

j_gene: TRBJ2-1
d_gene: NA
abundance: once
v_gene: TRBV6-5
CDR3nt: TGTGCCAGCAGCTCAGACAGGGGAGGGTACAATGAGCAGTTCTTC
CDR3aa: CASSSDRGGYNEQFF

j_gene: TRBJ2-2
d_gene: TRBD1
abundance: NA
v_gene: TRBV2
CDR3nt: TGTGCCAGCAGCGCGGACAGGGCCTCGAACACCGGGGAGCTGTTTTTT
CDR3aa: CASSADRASNTGELFF

j_gene: TRBJ2-7
d_gene: NA
abundance: NA
v_gene: TRBV3-1/TRBV3-2
CDR3nt: TGTGCCAGCAGCCAGACTAGCTACGAGCAGTACTTC
CDR3aa: CASSQTSYEQYF

j_gene: TRBJ1-4
d_gene: TRBD1
abundance: NA
v_gene: TRBV11-2
CDR3nt: TGTGCCAGCAGCCCGACAGGGGCTAATGAAAAACTGTTTTTT
CDR3aa: CASSPTGANEKLFF

j_gene: TRBJ1-6
d_gene: NA
abundance: NA
v_gene: TRBV4-3
CDR3nt: TGCGCCAGCAGCCAAGGGCAGTTCGCCTCACCCCTCCACTTT
CDR3aa: CASSQGQFASPLHF